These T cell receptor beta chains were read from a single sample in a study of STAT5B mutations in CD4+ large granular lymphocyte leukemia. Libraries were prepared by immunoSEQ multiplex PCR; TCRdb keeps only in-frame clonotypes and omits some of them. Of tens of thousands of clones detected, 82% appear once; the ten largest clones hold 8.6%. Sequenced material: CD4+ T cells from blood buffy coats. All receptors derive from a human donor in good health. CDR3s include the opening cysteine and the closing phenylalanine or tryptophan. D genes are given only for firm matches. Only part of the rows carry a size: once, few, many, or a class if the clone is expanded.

CASSGSFRGYSNQPQHF	TGTGCCAGCAGTGGGTCCTTCAGGGGCTATAGCAATCAGCCCCAGCATTTT	TRBJ1-5	NA	TRBV2	NA
CASSLTGIGSTDTQYF	TGTGCCAGCAGCTTAACAGGAATAGGAAGCACAGATACGCAGTATTTT	TRBJ2-3	NA	TRBV7-2	NA
CASSPRQGVPRPYF	TGTGCCAGCAGCCCTAGGCAGGGGGTGCCCCGTCCGTACTTC	TRBJ2-5	NA	TRBV11-2	TRBD1
CASSFGFNTGELFF	TGTGCCAGCAGCTTTGGGTTCAACACCGGGGAGCTGTTTTTT	TRBJ2-2	NA	TRBV5-6	NA
CASSNSRDSYEQYF	TGTGCCAGCAGCAACTCACGGGACAGCTACGAGCAGTACTTC	TRBJ2-7	NA	TRBV7-2	TRBD1
CASSSGHSSSLYNEQFF	TGTGCCAGCAGCTCAGGCCACTCTAGCAGCCTCTACAATGAGCAGTTCTTC	TRBJ2-1	NA	TRBV11-3	NA
CAWSVQGRDLETQYF	TGTGCCTGGAGTGTACAGGGCAGAGATTTAGAGACCCAGTACTTC	TRBJ2-5	NA	TRBV30	NA
CASSKAGTAGYGYTF	TGTGCCAGCAGCAAAGCCGGGACAGCAGGCTATGGCTACACCTTC	TRBJ1-2	once	TRBV5-6	TRBD1
CATSRDVGVGQPQHF	TGTGCCACCAGCAGAGACGTAGGGGTGGGTCAGCCCCAGCATTTT	TRBJ1-5	NA	TRBV15	NA
CASSQARRNTEAFF	TGCGCCAGCAGCCAAGCCAGACGGAACACTGAAGCTTTCTTT	TRBJ1-1	NA	TRBV4-3	NA
CASSYSSRDRGYEQYF	TGTGCCAGCAGTTACTCGTCTAGGGACAGGGGTTACGAGCAGTACTTC	TRBJ2-7	NA	TRBV6-5	TRBD1
CASSLTTGELFF	TGCGCCAGCAGCTTGACGACAGGGGAGCTGTTTTTT	TRBJ2-2	once	TRBV5-1	NA
CASSPRQISGNTIYF	TGTGCCAGTAGTCCCAGACAAATCTCTGGAAACACCATATATTTT	TRBJ1-3	NA	TRBV19	NA
CASSKQGASYGYTF	TGTGCCAGTAGTAAGCAGGGGGCAAGCTATGGCTACACCTTC	TRBJ1-2	few	TRBV19	TRBD1
CASQLVSRINEKLFF	TGTGCCAGCCAGCTAGTCTCCCGGATTAATGAAAAACTGTTTTTT	TRBJ1-4	NA	TRBV7-3	NA
CASSLGRSTYEQYF	TGTGCCAGCAGCTTAGGTCGCTCCACCTACGAGCAGTACTTC	TRBJ2-7	NA	TRBV11-2	NA